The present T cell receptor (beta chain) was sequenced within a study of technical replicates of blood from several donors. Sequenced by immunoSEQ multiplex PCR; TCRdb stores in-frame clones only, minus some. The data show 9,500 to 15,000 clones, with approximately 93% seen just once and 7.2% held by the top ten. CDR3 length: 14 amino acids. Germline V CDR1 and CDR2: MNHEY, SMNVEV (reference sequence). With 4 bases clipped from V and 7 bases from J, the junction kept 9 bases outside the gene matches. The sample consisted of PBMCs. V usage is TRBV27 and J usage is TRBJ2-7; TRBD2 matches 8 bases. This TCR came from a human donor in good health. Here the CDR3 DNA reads TGTGCCAGCAGTTGGGGAGCGGGAGACGGGGAGCAGTACTTC. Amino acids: CASSWGAGDGEQYF.